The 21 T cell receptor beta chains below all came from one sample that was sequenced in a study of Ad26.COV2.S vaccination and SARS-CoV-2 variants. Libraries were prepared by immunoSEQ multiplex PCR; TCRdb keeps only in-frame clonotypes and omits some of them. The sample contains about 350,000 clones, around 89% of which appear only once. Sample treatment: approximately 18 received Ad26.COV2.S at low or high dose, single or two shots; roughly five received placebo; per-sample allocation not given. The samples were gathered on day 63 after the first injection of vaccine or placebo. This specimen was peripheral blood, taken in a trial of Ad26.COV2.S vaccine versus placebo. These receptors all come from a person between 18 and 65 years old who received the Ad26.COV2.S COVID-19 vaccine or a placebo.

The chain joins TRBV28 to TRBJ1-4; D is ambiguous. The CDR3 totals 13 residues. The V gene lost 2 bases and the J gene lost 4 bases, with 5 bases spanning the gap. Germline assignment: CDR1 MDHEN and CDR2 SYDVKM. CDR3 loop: CASSLPLNEKLFF. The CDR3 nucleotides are TGTGCCAGCAGTTTACCTCTTAATGAAAAACTGTTTTTT.

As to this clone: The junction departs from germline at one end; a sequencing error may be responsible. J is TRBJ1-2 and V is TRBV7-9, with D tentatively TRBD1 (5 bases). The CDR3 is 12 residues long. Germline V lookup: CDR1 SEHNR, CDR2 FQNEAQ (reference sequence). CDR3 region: CASSLEGVSADF. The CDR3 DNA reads TGTGCCAGCAGCTTAGAAGGGGTCTCAGCGGACTTC.

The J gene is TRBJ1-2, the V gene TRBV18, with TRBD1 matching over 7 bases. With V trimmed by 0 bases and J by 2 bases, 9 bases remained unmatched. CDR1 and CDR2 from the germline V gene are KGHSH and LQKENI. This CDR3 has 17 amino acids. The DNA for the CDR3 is TGTGCCAGCTCACCACCTTCGCGGACAGGAAAAAACTATGGCTACACCTTC. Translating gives CASSPPSRTGKNYGYTF.

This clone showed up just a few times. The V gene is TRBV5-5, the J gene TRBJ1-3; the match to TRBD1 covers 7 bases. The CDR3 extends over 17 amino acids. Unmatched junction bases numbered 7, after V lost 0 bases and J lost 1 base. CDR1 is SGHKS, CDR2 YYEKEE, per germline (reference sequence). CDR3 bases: TGTGCCAGCAGCTTGGGACAGGGTATTTTATCTGGAAACACCATATATTTT. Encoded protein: CASSLGQGILSGNTIYF.

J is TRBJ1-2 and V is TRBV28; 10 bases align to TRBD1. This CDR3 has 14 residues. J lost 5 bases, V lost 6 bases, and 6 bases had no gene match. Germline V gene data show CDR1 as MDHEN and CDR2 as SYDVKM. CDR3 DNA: TGTGCCAGCAGAGAGCCGGGACAGGGGTATGGCTACACCTTC. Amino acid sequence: CASREPGQGYGYTF.

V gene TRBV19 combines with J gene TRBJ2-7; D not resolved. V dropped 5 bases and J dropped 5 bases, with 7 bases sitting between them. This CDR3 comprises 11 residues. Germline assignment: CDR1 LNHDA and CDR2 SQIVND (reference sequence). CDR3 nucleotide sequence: TGTGCCAGTAGTGACCGGGACGAGCAGTACTTC. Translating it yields CASSDRDEQYF. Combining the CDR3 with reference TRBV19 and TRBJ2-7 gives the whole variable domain DGGITQSPKYLFRKEGQNVTLSCEQNLNHDAMYWYRQDPGQGLRLIYYSQIVNDFQKGDIAEGYSVSREKKESFPLTVTSAQKNPTAFYLCASSDRDEQYFGPGTRLTVT.

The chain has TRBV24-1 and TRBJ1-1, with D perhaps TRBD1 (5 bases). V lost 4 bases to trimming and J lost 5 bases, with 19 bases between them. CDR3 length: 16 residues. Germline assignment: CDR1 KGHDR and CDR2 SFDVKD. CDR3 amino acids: CATSEPWTLKETEAFF. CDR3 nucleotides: TGTGCCACCAGTGAACCGTGGACACTTAAAGAAACTGAAGCTTTCTTT.

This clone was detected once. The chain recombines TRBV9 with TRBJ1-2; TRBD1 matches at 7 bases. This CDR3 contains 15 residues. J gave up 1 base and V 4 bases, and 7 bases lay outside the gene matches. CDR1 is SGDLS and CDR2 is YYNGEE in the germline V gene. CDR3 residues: CASSKGQPLNYGYTF. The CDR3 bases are TGTGCCAGCAGCAAGGGACAGCCTCTTAACTATGGCTACACCTTC.

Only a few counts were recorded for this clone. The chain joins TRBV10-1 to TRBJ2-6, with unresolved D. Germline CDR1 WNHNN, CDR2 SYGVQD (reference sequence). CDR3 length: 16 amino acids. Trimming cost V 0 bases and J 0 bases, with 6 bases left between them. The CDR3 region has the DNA TGCGCCAGCAGTGAGTCGGGCAGCTCTGGGGCCAACGTCCTGACTTTC. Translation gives CASSESGSSGANVLTF.

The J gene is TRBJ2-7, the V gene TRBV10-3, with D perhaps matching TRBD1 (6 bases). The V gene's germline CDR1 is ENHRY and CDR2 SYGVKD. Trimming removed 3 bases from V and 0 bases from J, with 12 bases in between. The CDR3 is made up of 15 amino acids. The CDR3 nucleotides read TGTGCCATCAGTGACGGACAGAGGAGCTCCTACGAGCAGTACTTC. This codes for CAISDGQRSSYEQYF.

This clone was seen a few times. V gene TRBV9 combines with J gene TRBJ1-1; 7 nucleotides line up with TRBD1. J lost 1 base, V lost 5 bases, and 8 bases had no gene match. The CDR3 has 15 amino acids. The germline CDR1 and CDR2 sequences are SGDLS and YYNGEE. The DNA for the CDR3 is TGTGCCAGCAGTCTGACAGGGACCCGGAACACTGAAGCTTTCTTT. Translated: CASSLTGTRNTEAFF.

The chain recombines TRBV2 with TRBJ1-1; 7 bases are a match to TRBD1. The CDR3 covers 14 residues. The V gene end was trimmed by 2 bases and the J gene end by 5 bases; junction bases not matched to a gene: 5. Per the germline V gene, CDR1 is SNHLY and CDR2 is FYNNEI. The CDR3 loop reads CASSERTGWTEAFF. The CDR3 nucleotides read TGTGCCAGCAGTGAACGGACAGGTTGGACTGAAGCTTTCTTT.

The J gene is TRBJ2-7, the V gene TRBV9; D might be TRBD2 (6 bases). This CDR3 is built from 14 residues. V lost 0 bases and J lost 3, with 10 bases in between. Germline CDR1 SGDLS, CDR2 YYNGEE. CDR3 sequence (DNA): TGTGCCAGCAGCGTAGGGGAGGCGGACTACGAGCAGTACTTC. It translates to CASSVGEADYEQYF.

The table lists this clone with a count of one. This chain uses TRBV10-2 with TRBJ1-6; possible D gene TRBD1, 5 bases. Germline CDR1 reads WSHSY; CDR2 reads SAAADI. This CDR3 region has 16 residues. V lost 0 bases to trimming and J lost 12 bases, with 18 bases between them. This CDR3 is CASSESIGRVGEPLHF. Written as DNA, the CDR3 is TGCGCCAGCAGTGAGTCGATTGGCAGGGTTGGCGAACCCCTCCACTTT.

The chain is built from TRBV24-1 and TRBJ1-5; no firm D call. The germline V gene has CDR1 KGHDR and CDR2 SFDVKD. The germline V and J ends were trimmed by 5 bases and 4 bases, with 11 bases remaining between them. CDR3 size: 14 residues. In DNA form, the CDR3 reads TGTGCCACCAGTGGACGGGGTGGAAATCAGCCCCAGCATTTT. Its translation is CATSGRGGNQPQHF.

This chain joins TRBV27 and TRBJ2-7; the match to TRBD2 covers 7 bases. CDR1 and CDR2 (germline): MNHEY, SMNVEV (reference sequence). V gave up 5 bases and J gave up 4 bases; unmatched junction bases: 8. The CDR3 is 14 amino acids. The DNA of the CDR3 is TGTGCCAGCAGTCCATTTAGCGGGTGGTACGAGCAGTACTTC. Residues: CASSPFSGWYEQYF.

The CDR3 loop reads CASSLDSAVPQPQHF. DNA for the CDR3: TGTGCCAGCAGCTTAGATTCAGCCGTACCTCAGCCCCAGCATTTT. The chain carries TRBV7-2 and TRBJ1-5; D remains ambiguous. Germline-derived CDR1 and CDR2 are SGHTA and FQGNSA. V dropped 1 base and J dropped 6 bases, with 13 bases sitting between them. This CDR3 has 15 residues.

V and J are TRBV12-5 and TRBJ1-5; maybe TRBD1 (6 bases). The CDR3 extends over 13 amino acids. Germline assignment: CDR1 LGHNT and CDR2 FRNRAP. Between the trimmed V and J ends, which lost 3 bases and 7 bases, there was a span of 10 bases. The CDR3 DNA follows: TGTGCTAGTGGTTTTTCAGGGGAACAGCCCCAGCATTTT. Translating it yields CASGFSGEQPQHF.

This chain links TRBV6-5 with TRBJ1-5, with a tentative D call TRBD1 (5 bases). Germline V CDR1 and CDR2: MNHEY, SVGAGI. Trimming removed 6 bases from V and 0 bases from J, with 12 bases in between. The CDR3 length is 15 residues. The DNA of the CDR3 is TGTGCCAGCAGAGACAGAGAGTATAGCAATCAGCCCCAGCATTTT. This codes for CASRDREYSNQPQHF.

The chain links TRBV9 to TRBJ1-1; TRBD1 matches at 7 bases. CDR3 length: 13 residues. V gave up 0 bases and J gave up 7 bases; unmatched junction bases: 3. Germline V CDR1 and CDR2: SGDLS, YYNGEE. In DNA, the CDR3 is TGTGCCAGCAGCGTAGGCACAGGGGTTGAAGCTTTCTTT. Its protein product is CASSVGTGVEAFF.

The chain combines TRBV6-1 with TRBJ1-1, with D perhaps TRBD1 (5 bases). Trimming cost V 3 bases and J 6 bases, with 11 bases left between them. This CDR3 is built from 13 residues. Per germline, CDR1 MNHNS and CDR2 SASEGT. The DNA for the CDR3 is TGTGCCAGCAGTGATTTGGGGGGAGCTGAAGCTTTCTTT. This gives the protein CASSDLGGAEAFF.